This T cell receptor beta chain originates from a study of T cell responses to AZD1222 COVID-19 vaccine. Study in general: The analysis combined second doses at about 4 or about 12 weeks.

Data came from immunoSEQ multiplex PCR; TCRdb stores just in-frame clones and leaves some out. Of about 140,000 clones in the sample, 75% to 90% were seen once. Germline V CDR1 and CDR2: LNHDA, SQIVND (reference sequence). The CDR3 runs 14 residues. V trimming: 4 bases; J trimming: 7 bases; junction bases outside the gene matches: 5. The V and J genes are TRBV19 and TRBJ1-4; 8 nucleotides agree with TRBD1. The input for sequencing was peripheral blood, taken on day 0 of AZD1222 vaccination. The TCR was taken from an adult in good health. The CDR3 nucleotides read TGTGCCAGTAGTAGGACAGGGCTCGGTGAAAAACTGTTTTTT. It specifies CASSRTGLGEKLFF.